This note documents a single T cell receptor (beta chain) sequence. Per the authors' pipeline: Reference gene primer amplification yielded estimated nucleated cell counts. Clones were sequenced by immunoSEQ multiplex PCR, and TCRdb holds only the in-frame ones, with some missing. That table is the source of V, J and clone size, and D and trimming were worked out from the DNA. The sample has 400,000 to 450,000 clones; 70% to 90% are singletons. Germline CDR1 MNHEY, CDR2 SMNVEV (reference sequence). The CDR3 runs 15 residues. Trimming stripped 2 bases from V and 3 bases from J, with 13 bases between. The data were obtained in a study of blood T cell repertoires in COVID-19. Study summary: Samples representing acute and convalescent COVID-19 were sourced from the United States, Italy and Spain. T cells, B-cell-depleted T cells, or PBMCs supplied cDNA or gDNA.

The V and J genes are TRBV27 and TRBJ1-2, with D maybe TRBD1 (5 bases). The sequencing sample was made of peripheral blood. The clonotype was recovered from a woman in her 40s with COVID-19, enrolled during active disease. The CDR3 is CASSLQRGLDYGYTF. CDR3 DNA: TGTGCCAGCAGTTTACAAAGGGGATTGGACTATGGCTACACCTTC.